The rows below give T cell receptor beta chains drawn from one sample of a study of T cells in localized non-small cell lung cancer. This table comes from immunoSEQ multiplex PCR, and its TCRdb copy is limited to in-frame clones, with some not included. This table holds roughly 12,000 clones, over 70% found once. The sequenced sample was peripheral blood, obtained before any cancer treatment. The receptor set was obtained from a male donor aged 60 or older with stage I lung adenocarcinoma. CDR3s include the opening cysteine and the closing phenylalanine or tryptophan. A D gene is named only where the DNA matches it firmly. Expanded clones get a size class; other rows say once, few or many, or leave the size out.

. . TRBJ2-1 TRBV5-4 TGTGCCAGCAGCCGTGGGGACGTTGAGCAGTTCTTC CASSRGDVEQFF
TRBD2 . TRBJ2-2 TRBV28 TGTGCCAGCAGTTTATGGGGACTAGGTATCACCGGGGAGCTGTTTTTT CASSLWGLGITGELFF
. . TRBJ2-1 TRBV14 TGTGCCAGCAGCCAGGCTGAAACAGCATACTATTCCCTTGGGCAGTTCTTC CASSQAETAYYSLGQFF
. . TRBJ2-2 TRBV7-7 TGTGCCAGCAGCTTAACGAACACCGGGGAGCTGTTTTTT CASSLTNTGELFF
. . TRBJ2-5 TRBV5-1 TGCGCCAGCAGCTTGGATCCGGGGACGGTTGAGACCCAGTACTTC CASSLDPGTVETQYF
. . TRBJ1-3 TRBV11-2 TGTGCCAGCAGCTTATTGCCAGGGATGAACTCTGGAAACACCATATATTTT CASSLLPGMNSGNTIYF
. few TRBJ1-1 TRBV5-1 TGCGCCACCAAAGCTGGGGATGGCACTGAAGCTTTCTTT CATKAGDGTEAFF
. . TRBJ1-3 TRBV19 TGTGCCAGTAGTCGGCGGGACTCTGGAAACACCATATATTTT CASSRRDSGNTIYF
. once TRBJ1-2 TRBV28 TGTGCCAGCAGTCGGGGAGTCTATGGCTACACCTTC CASSRGVYGYTF
TRBD1 . TRBJ1-2 TRBV7-8 TGTGCCAGCAGCTTAGGACAGGGCTATGGCTACACCTTC CASSLGQGYGYTF
. . TRBJ2-5 TRBV11-2 TGTGCCAGCAGCTTAGAGAGAGCGGACCAAGAGACCCAGTACTTC CASSLERADQETQYF
. . TRBJ1-4 TRBV6-1 TGTGCCAGCAGTGAAGTGATAGTGGGCACTAAGACCGACATTAGTCATGAAAAACTGTTTTTT CASSEVIVGTKTDISHEKLFF
. once TRBJ1-5 TRBV7-2 TGTGCCAGCAGCTTAACCTCTGGGACCGCACAGCCCCAGCATTTT CASSLTSGTAQPQHF
TRBD1 . TRBJ2-7 TRBV5-1 TGCGCCAGCAGCCCGGACAGGGGCTACGAGCAGTACTTC CASSPDRGYEQYF
. few TRBJ1-5 TRBV27 TGTGCCAGCAGTTTATCAGACGGTTTGCCCCAGCATTTT CASSLSDGLPQHF
TRBD2 few TRBJ2-3 TRBV9 TGTGCCAGCAGCGTAGGGCTGCGGGGGGATACGCAGTATTTT CASSVGLRGDTQYF
TRBD2 . TRBJ2-1 TRBV5-6 TGTGCCAGCAGCCCCGCTCTAGCGGGAGTTTCCAACAATGAGCAGTTCTTC CASSPALAGVSNNEQFF
. . TRBJ1-2 TRBV6-6 TGTGCCAGCAAGTACAGGGAGGGGAACTATGGCTACACCTTC CASKYREGNYGYTF
TRBD1 . TRBJ1-2 TRBV29-1 TGCACCGCCTCTGAGACAGGGTCCTATGGCTACACCTTC CTASETGSYGYTF
TRBD1 few TRBJ1-5 TRBV28 TGTGCCAGCAGTTCCTCCGGGACAGGGTGGCAGCCCCAGCATTTT CASSSSGTGWQPQHF
TRBD1 . TRBJ1-5 TRBV7-9 TGTGCCAGCAGCTTAGAAGGGGGCGGGCAGCCCCAGCATTTT CASSLEGGGQPQHF
TRBD2 once TRBJ2-2 TRBV19 TGTGCCAGTAGTCCTACTAGCGGGGGATTTGGGGCCGGGGAGCTGTTTTTT CASSPTSGGFGAGELFF
TRBD1 few TRBJ1-1 TRBV2 TGTGCCAGCAACAGACAGGGTCGGTTGACTGAAGCTTTCTTT CASNRQGRLTEAFF
. . TRBJ2-7 TRBV5-1 TGCGCCAGCAGCTTGGCCGCAGGGGCGGGCCACGAGCAGTACTTC CASSLAAGAGHEQYF
. few TRBJ2-4 TRBV7-3 TGTGCCAGCAGCCCCAACAGCAGAAACATTCAGTACTTC CASSPNSRNIQYF
TRBD1 . TRBJ2-7 TRBV5-1 TGCGCCAGCAGCCGGGGGACAGGAGAATCCTACGAGCAGTACTTC CASSRGTGESYEQYF
. . TRBJ2-7 TRBV10-3 TGTGCCATCAGTGCAAGGAATACATTAACCCCTAGGGAGCAGTACTTC CAISARNTLTPREQYF
. . TRBJ1-1 TRBV7-3 TGTGCCAGCAGCCCCGTCGGAGGGGTGAACACTGAAGCTTTCTTT CASSPVGGVNTEAFF
TRBD1 . TRBJ2-7 TRBV27 TGTGCCAGCAGTCGAGGGACAGGGGAGCAGTACTTC CASSRGTGEQYF
. . TRBJ1-5 TRBV5-8 TGTGCCAGCAGCTGGGACCTATATAGCAATCAGCCCCAGCATTTT CASSWDLYSNQPQHF
. . TRBJ2-7 TRBV7-7 TGTGCCAGCAGCTTCAGAGAGGTCGACGAGCAGTACTTC CASSFREVDEQYF
. . TRBJ2-1 TRBV5-1 TGCGCCAGCAGCCGCGAGGCATCAGGGTATGAGCAGTTCTTC CASSREASGYEQFF
TRBD2 . TRBJ2-1 TRBV9 TGTGCCAGCAGCCTAGCGGGAGGGAACTACAATGAGCAGTTCTTC CASSLAGGNYNEQFF
. . TRBJ1-1 TRBV28 TGTGCCAGCAGTTTGGAGCAGGAAACTTTCTTT CASSLEQETFF
. . TRBJ2-1 TRBV28 TGTGCCAGCAGTTTTATGGGCATAAATTACAATGAGCAGTTCTTC CASSFMGINYNEQFF
. once TRBJ1-2 TRBV5-1 TGCGCCAGCAGCTTACAGTCTCCTAACTATGGCTACACCTTC CASSLQSPNYGYTF
TRBD1 . TRBJ2-7 TRBV11-2 TGTGCCAGCAGCCGGGACAGGTACGAGCAGTACTTC CASSRDRYEQYF
. . TRBJ1-1 TRBV5-1 TGCGCCAGCAGCTTGGAACCGGGACGGATGAACACTGAAGCTTTCTTT CASSLEPGRMNTEAFF
. . TRBJ2-7 TRBV15 TGTGCCACCAGCAGAGATCAAACTTACGAGCAGTACTTC CATSRDQTYEQYF
TRBD2 once TRBJ2-7 TRBV28 TGTGCCAGCAGTTTGGGACTAGCTAAGGAGCAGTACTTC CASSLGLAKEQYF
. few TRBJ2-3 TRBV15 TGTGCCACCAGCGGAGGCGCGAGAGGGGAGGATACGCAGTATTTT CATSGGARGEDTQYF
TRBD1 few TRBJ2-1 TRBV11-2 TGTGCCAGCAGCCCGCGACAGGGAAGGAACTCCTACAATGAGCAGTTCTTC CASSPRQGRNSYNEQFF
TRBD1 . TRBJ1-5 TRBV6-5 TGTGCCAGCAGTTACGACAGGGGGCCAGGGCCCCAGCATTTT CASSYDRGPGPQHF